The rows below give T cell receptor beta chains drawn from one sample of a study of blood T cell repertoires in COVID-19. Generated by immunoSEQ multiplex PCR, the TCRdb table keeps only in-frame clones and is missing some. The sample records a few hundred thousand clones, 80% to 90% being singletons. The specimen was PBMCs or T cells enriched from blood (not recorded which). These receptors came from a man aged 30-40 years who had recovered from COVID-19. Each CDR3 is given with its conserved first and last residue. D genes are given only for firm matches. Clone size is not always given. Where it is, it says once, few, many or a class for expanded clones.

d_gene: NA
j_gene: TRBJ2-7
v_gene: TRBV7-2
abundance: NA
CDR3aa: CASSLRRGMYEQYF
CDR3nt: TGTGCCAGCAGCTTACGCCGGGGGATGTACGAGCAGTACTTC

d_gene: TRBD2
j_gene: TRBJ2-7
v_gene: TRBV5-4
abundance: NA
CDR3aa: CASSFNGRQGEQYF
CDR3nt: TGTGCCAGCAGCTTTAACGGGAGGCAGGGCGAGCAGTACTTC

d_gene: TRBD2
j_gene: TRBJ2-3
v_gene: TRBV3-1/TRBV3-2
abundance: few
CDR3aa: CASSRGLAGGDTQYF
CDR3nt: TGTGCCAGCAGCCGAGGACTAGCGGGGGGAGATACGCAGTATTTT

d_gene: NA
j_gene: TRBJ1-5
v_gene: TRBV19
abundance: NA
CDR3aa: CASSPGKDQPQHF
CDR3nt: TGTGCCAGTAGTCCAGGGAAAGATCAGCCCCAGCATTTT

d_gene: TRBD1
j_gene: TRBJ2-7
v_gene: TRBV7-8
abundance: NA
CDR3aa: CASSLAPWTGATYEQYF
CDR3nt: TGTGCCAGCAGCTTAGCACCCTGGACAGGGGCGACCTACGAGCAGTACTTC

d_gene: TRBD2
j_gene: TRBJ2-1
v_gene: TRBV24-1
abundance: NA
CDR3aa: CATSDPGLAGAYNEQFF
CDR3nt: TGTGCCACCAGTGACCCTGGACTAGCGGGAGCATACAATGAGCAGTTCTTC

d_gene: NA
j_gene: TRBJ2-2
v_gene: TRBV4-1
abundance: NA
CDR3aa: CASTDTGGEIGELFF
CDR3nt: TGCGCCAGCACCGATACAGGCGGGGAGATCGGGGAGCTGTTTTTT

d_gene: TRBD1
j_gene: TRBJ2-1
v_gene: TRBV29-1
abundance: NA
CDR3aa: CSAPSRGPYDEQFF
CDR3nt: TGCAGCGCCCCGAGCAGGGGGCCTTACGATGAGCAGTTCTTC

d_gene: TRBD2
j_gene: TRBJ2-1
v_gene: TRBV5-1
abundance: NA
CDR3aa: CASSYLAGGPNEQFF
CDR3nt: TGCGCCAGCAGCTACCTAGCGGGAGGGCCCAATGAGCAGTTCTTC

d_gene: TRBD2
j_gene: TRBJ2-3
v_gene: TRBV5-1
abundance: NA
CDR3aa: CASSLEAVAGETDTQYF
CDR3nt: TGCGCCAGCAGCTTGGAGGCCGTAGCGGGAGAAACAGATACGCAGTATTTT

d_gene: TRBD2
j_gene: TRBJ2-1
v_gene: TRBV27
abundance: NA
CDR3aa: CASSFSSPRRLAGYNEQFF
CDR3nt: TGTGCCAGCAGTTTCTCCTCCCCCCGCCGACTAGCGGGATACAATGAGCAGTTCTTC

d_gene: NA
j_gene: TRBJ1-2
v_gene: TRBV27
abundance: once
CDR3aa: CASSPGGLWGYTF
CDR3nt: TGTGCCAGCAGTCCCGGGGGGCTCTGGGGCTACACCTTC

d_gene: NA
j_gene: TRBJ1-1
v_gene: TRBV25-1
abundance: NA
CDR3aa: CASSVWSKAFF
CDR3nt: TGTGCCAGCAGTGTATGGTCTAAAGCTTTCTTT

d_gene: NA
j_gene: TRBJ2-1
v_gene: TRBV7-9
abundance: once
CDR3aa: CASSLGISGLSYNEQFF
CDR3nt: TGTGCCAGCAGCTTAGGTATAAGCGGCCTCTCCTACAATGAGCAGTTCTTC

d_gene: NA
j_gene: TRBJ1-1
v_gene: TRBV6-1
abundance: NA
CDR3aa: CASSSADRLNTEAFF
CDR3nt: TGTGCCAGCAGTTCCGCCGACAGGTTGAACACTGAAGCTTTCTTT

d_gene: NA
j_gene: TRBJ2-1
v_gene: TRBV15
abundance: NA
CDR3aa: CATSRDMDTGNEQFF
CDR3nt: TGTGCCACCAGCAGAGATATGGATACAGGGAATGAGCAGTTCTTC

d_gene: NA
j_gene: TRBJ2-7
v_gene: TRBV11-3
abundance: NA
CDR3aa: CASSLPAYEQYF
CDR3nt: TGTGCCAGCAGCTTACCGGCCTACGAGCAGTACTTC

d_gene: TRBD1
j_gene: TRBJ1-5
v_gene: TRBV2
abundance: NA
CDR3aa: CASRKGTGNNQPQHF
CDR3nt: TGTGCCAGCAGGAAGGGGACAGGGAACAATCAGCCCCAGCATTTT

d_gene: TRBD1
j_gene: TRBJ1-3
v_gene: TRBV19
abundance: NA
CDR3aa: CASRPGGSGNTIYF
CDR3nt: TGTGCCAGTAGACCAGGGGGCTCTGGAAACACCATATATTTT

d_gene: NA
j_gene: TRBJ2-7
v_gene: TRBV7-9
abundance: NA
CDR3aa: CASSPPLDGISYEQYF
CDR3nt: TGTGCCAGCAGCCCCCCACTAGACGGAATCTCCTACGAGCAGTACTTC

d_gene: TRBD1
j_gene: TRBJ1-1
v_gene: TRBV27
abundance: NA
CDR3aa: CASRTRNRGVEAFF
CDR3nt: TGTGCCAGCAGGACCCGCAACAGGGGGGTGGAAGCTTTCTTT

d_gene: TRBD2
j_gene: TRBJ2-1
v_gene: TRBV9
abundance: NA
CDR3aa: CASALRAGGSYNEQFF
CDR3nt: TGTGCTTCCGCCCTTAGGGCGGGAGGGTCCTACAATGAGCAGTTCTTC

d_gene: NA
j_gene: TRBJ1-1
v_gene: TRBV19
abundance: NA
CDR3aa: CASTPGQTLTEAFF
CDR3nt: TGTGCCAGTACCCCAGGACAGACCTTGACTGAAGCTTTCTTT

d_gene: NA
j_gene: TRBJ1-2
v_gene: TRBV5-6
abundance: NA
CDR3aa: CASSWSAGTYGYTF
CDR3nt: TGTGCCAGCAGCTGGTCAGCGGGGACATATGGCTACACCTTC

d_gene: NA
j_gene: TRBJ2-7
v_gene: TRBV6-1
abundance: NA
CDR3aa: CASSDLGAGYEQYF
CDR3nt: TGTGCCAGCAGTGATCTGGGGGCAGGCTACGAGCAGTACTTC

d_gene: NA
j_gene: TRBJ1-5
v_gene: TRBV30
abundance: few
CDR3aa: CAWSVRGGTNQPQHF
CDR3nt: TGTGCCTGGAGCGTCCGGGGGGGGACGAATCAGCCCCAGCATTTT

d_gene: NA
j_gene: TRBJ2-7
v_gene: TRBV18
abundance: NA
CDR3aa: CASSPPVTGSSTEQYF
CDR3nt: TGTGCCAGCTCACCACCAGTAACCGGGTCATCCACCGAGCAGTACTTC

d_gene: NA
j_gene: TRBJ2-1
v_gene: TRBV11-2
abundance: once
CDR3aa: CASSTQTRGMVGGRNEQFF
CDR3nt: TGTGCCAGCAGCACACAAACCCGAGGGATGGTGGGGGGACGCAATGAGCAGTTCTTC

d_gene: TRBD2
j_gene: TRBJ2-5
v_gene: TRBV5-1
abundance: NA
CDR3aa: CASSPGGPQETQYF
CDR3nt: TGCGCCAGCAGCCCGGGGGGGCCCCAAGAGACCCAGTACTTC

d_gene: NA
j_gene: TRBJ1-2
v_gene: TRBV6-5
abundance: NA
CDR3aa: CASSYFSSAGYTF
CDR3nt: TGTGCCAGCAGTTACTTTTCGAGCGCGGGTTACACCTTC

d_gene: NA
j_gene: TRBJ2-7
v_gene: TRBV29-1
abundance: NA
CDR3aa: CSVEVAGGGEQYF
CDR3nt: TGCAGCGTTGAAGTTGCAGGGGGAGGCGAGCAGTACTTC

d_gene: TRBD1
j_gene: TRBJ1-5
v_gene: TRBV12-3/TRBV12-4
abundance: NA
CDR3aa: CASSQGELGSQHF
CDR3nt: TGTGCCAGCAGTCAGGGGGAACTGGGTTCCCAGCATTTT

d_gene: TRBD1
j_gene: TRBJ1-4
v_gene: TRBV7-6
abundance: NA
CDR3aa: CASSPGQGAGETNEKLFF
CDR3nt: TGTGCCAGCAGTCCGGGACAGGGGGCAGGTGAAACTAATGAAAAACTGTTTTTT

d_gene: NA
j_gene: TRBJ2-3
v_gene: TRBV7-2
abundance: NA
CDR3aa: CASTVADTQYF
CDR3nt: TGTGCCAGCACAGTTGCAGATACGCAGTATTTT

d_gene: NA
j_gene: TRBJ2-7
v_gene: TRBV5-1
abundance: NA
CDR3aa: CASSFSGGPSYEQYF
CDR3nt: TGCGCCAGCAGCTTTTCAGGGGGGCCCTCCTACGAGCAGTACTTC

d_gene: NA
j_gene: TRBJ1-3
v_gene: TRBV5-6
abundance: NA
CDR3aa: CASSLRGSGNTIYF
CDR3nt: TGTGCCAGCAGCTTGAGGGGCTCTGGAAACACCATATATTTT

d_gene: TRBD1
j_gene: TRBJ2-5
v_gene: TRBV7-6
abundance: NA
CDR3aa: CASSLVGGSRETQYF
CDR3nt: TGTGCCAGCAGCTTAGTAGGGGGCTCGAGGGAGACCCAGTACTTC

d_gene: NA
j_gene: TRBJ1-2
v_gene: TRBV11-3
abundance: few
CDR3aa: CASSLLTANYGYTF
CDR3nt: TGTGCCAGCAGCTTACTGACAGCTAACTATGGCTACACCTTC

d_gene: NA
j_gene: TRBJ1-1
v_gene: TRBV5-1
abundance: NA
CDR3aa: CASSLEGDSNTEAFF
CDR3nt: TGCGCCAGCAGCTTGGAGGGGGATAGTAACACTGAAGCTTTCTTT

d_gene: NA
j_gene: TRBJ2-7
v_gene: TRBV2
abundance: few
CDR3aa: CASSDFYEQYF
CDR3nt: TGTGCCAGCAGTGACTTCTACGAGCAGTACTTC

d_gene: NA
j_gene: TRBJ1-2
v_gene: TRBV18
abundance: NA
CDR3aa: CASSLEVNYGYTF
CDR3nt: TGTGCCAGCTCGCTCGAGGTCAACTATGGCTACACCTTC

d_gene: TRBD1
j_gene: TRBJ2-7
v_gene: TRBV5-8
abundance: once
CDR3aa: CASTGPETGLNEQYF
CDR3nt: TGTGCCAGCACCGGTCCCGAGACAGGGTTGAACGAGCAGTACTTC

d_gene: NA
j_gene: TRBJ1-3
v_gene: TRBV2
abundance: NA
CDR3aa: CASSYSGNTIYF
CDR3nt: TGTGCCAGCAGCTACAGTGGAAACACCATATATTTT

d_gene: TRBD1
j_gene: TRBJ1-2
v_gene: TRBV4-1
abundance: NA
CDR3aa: CASSQQGANGYTF
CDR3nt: TGCGCCAGCAGCCAACAGGGGGCTAATGGCTACACCTTC

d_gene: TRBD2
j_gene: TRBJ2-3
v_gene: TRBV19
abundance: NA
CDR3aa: CASSLGSGRLSTDTQYF
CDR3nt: TGTGCCAGTAGTCTAGGGAGCGGGAGACTTAGCACAGATACGCAGTATTTT

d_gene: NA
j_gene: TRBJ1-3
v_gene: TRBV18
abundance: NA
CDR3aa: CASSLGQISSGNTIYF
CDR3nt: TGTGCCAGCTCACTAGGACAGATCAGCTCTGGAAACACCATATATTTT

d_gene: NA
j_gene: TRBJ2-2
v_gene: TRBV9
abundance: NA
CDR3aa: CASSVVRNTGELFF
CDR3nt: TGTGCCAGCAGCGTAGTCAGAAACACCGGGGAGCTGTTTTTT

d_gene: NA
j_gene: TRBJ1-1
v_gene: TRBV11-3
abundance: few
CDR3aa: CASSLEGRNTEAFF
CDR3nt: TGTGCCAGCAGCTTAGAGGGGAGGAACACTGAAGCTTTCTTT

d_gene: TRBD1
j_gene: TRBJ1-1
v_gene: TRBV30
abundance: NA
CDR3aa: CAGDRGGTEAFF
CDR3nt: TGTGCCGGGGACAGGGGCGGCACTGAAGCTTTCTTT

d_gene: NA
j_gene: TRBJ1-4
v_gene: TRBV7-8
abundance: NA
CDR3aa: CASSLGQIGEKLFF
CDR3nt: TGTGCCAGCAGCTTAGGACAGATCGGTGAAAAACTGTTTTTT

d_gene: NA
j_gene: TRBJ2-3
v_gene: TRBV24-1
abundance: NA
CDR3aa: CATSDKRATDTQYF
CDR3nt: TGTGCCACCAGTGATAAGAGGGCCACAGATACGCAGTATTTT

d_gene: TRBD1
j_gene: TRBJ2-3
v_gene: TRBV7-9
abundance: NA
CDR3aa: CASSPAYRGPSTDTQYF
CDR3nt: TGTGCCAGCAGCCCTGCTTACAGGGGACCTAGCACAGATACGCAGTATTTT

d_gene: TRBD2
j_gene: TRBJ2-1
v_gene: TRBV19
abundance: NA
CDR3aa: CASSILAGEVTYNEQFF
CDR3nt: TGTGCCAGTAGTATACTAGCGGGAGAAGTGACCTACAATGAGCAGTTCTTC